This T cell receptor (beta chain) was profiled in a study of CD8 T cells in Susac syndrome. Random hexamers primed reverse transcription of about 0.5 to 1 ug RNA. By means of immunoSEQ multiplex PCR, TCR beta CDR3 spanning 54 Vbeta and 13 Jbeta underwent amplification. TCRdb recomputed calls from the immunoSEQ multiplex PCR reads with MiXCR, one row per CDR3 protein. This table holds under 250,000 distinct CDR3 sequences, about 94% found once. The CDR3 is made up of 14 amino acids. V lost 7 bases to trimming and J lost 9 bases, with 19 bases between them. This sequence originates from a human donor with multiple sclerosis. Sample: CD4+ T cells from PBMCs. The chain employs TRBV12-3 or TRBV12-4 and TRBJ1-5; D is possibly TRBD1 (5 bases). The CDR3 loop reads CASTPDGGVGPQHF. The CDR3 bases are TGTGCCAGCACTCCAGACGGGGGAGTGGGGCCCCAGCATTTT.